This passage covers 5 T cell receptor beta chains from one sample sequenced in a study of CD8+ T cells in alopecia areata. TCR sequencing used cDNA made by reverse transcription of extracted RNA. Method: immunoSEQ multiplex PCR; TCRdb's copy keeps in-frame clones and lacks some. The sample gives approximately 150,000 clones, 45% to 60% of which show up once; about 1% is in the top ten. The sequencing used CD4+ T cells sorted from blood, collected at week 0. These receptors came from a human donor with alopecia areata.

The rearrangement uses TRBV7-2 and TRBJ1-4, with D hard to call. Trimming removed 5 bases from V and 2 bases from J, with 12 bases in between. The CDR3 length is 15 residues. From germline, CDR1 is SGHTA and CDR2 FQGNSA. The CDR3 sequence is CASSLRVGTNEKLFF. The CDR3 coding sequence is TGTGCCAGCAGCCTCCGGGTGGGGACTAATGAAAAACTGTTTTTT.

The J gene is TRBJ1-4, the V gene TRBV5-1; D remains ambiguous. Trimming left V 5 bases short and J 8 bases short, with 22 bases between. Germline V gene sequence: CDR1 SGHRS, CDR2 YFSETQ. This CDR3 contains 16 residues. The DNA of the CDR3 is TGCGCCAGCAGTCGAGACACAACCGCGGTCGGAGAAAAACTGTTTTTT. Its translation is CASSRDTTAVGEKLFF.

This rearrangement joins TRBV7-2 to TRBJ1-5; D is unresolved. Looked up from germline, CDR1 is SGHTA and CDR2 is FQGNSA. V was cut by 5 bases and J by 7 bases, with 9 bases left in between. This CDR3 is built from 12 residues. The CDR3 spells CASSAGDQPQHF. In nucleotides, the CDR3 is TGTGCCAGCAGCGCCGGTGACCAGCCCCAGCATTTT. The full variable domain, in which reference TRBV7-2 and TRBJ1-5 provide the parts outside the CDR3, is GAGVSQSPSNKVTEKGKDVELRCDPISGHTALYWYRQSLGQGLEFLIYFQGNSAPDKSGLPSDRFSAERTGGSVSTLTIQRTQQEDSAVYLCASSAGDQPQHFGDGTRLSIL.

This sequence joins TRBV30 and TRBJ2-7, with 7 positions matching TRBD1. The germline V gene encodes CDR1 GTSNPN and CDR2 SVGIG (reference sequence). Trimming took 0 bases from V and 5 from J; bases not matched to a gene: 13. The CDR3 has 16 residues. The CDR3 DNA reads TGTGCCTGGAGTGTACCAGGACAGGTACGTGGTCACGAGCAGTACTTC. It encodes CAWSVPGQVRGHEQYF.

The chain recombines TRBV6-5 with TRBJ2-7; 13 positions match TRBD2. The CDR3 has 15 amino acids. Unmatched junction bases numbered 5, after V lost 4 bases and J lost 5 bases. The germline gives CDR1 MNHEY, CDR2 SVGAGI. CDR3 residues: CASSSSGTSGNEQYF. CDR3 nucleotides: TGTGCCAGCAGTTCCTCCGGGACTAGCGGGAACGAGCAGTACTTC.